The 21 T cell receptor beta chains listed next were all sequenced from one sample in a study of T cells in Graves' hyperthyroidism and ophthalmopathy. The TCR beta CDR3 regions underwent amplification using RNA transcripts as the source. First-round RT-PCR with HTBI primers amplified the TCR CDR3 region. TCRdb analysed the multiplex PCR reads with MiXCR anew, one entry per CDR3 protein. The sample shows around 300,000 distinct CDR3 sequences, around 13% of them seen only once. Sequenced sample: blood. The receptor set was obtained from a woman aged 40-49 years with Graves' ophthalmopathy.

This clonotype occurred many times. Here the CDR3 DNA reads TGTGCCATCAGTGAGGGTTTAAGGGAGGAGACCCAGTACTTC. This translates into CAISEGLREETQYF. V gene TRBV10-3 combines with J gene TRBJ2-5, with D maybe TRBD2 (5 bases). CDR1 is ENHRY and CDR2 is SYGVKD in the germline V gene. The ends were cut back, 2 bases at V and 5 bases at J, with 12 bases in the middle. The CDR3 contains 14 residues.

This clonotype was detected a few times. This chain uses TRBV4-1 with TRBJ1-5; D gene ambiguous. Looked up from germline, CDR1 is MGHRA and CDR2 is YSYEKL. Trimming removed 0 bases from V and 7 bases from J, with 10 bases in between. This CDR3 comprises 14 residues. CDR3 sequence reads: CASSQDWVGQPQHF. The CDR3 DNA sequence: TGCGCCAGCAGCCAAGATTGGGTAGGCCAGCCCCAGCATTTT.

This clonotype showed up many times. V and J are TRBV6-1 and TRBJ1-1; TRBD1 matches 7 bases. The CDR3 length is 14 residues. The germline V gene has CDR1 MNHNS and CDR2 SASEGT. The trim removed 7 bases at V and 4 bases at J, leaving 9 bases unmatched. Here the CDR3 DNA reads TGTGCCAGCACAACCAGGGGGGGAGTCACTGAAGCTTTCTTT. It specifies CASTTRGGVTEAFF.

The chain combines TRBV19 with TRBJ2-3; weak D call: TRBD2 (5 bases). The germline V gene encodes CDR1 LNHDA and CDR2 SQIVND (reference sequence). V was pared by 4 bases and J by 3 bases, with 17 bases between. There are 16 residues in the CDR3. The CDR3 sequence is CASSRVGPSGTDTQYF. The DNA of the CDR3 is TGTGCCAGTAGTAGGGTGGGCCCCTCGGGAACAGATACGCAGTATTTT.

The table lists this clonotype with a few counts. J is TRBJ1-2 and V is TRBV4-1; D ambiguous. The CDR3 has 15 amino acids. Germline V gives CDR1 MGHRA, CDR2 YSYEKL. Trimming took off 0 bases at V and 4 bases at J, with 12 bases between the two ends. This chain's CDR3 is CASSQDRGVLYGYTF. CDR3 bases: TGCGCCAGCAGCCAAGACCGGGGAGTCCTCTATGGCTACACCTTC.

This clonotype was seen repeatedly, ten times or more. This chain joins TRBV29-1 and TRBJ1-5; 7 bases are shared with TRBD1. Per germline, CDR1 SQVTM and CDR2 ANQGSEA. J lost 2 bases, V lost 6 bases, and 7 bases had no gene match. The CDR3 consists of 14 residues. Here the CDR3 DNA reads TGCAGCGTCGCAGACAGGGCCGGCAATCAGCCCCAGCATTTT. Amino acid sequence: CSVADRAGNQPQHF.

This clonotype was seen repeatedly, ten times or more. J is TRBJ1-2 and V is TRBV5-1; D possibly corresponds to TRBD1 (6 bases). The CDR3 contains 13 residues. V shed 7 bases and J shed 4 bases, with 14 bases lying between them. CDR1 and CDR2 from the germline V gene are SGHRS and YFSETQ. The CDR3 bases are TGCGCCAGCGCTTTGGCAGGGGCCTATGGCTACACCTTC. As protein: CASALAGAYGYTF.

This rearrangement joins TRBV30 to TRBJ1-4, with D hard to call. Trimming removed 0 bases at V and 8 bases at J, with 16 bases between. Looked up from germline, CDR1 is GTSNPN and CDR2 is SVGIG (reference sequence). CDR3 length: 15 residues. As DNA, the CDR3 is TGTGCCTGGAGTGTACTTTGGGAGGGCGGCGAAAAACTGTTTTTT. Translation: CAWSVLWEGGEKLFF.

In its sample, this clonotype was seen many times. The gene calls are TRBV6-1 and TRBJ1-1; 7 bases are a match to TRBD1. After removal of 6 bases from V and 0 bases from J, the junction contained 4 bases not matched to a gene. This CDR3 comprises 14 residues. The V gene's germline CDR1 is MNHNS and CDR2 SASEGT. CDR3 residues: CASRSGGMNTEAFF. In nucleotides, the CDR3 is TGTGCCAGCAGGTCAGGGGGGATGAACACTGAAGCTTTCTTT.

V gene TRBV6-2 or TRBV6-3 combines with J gene TRBJ1-2; D not resolved. This CDR3 is 15 amino acids long. Trimming took off 5 bases at V and 4 bases at J, with 17 bases between the two ends. Germline assignment: CDR1 MNHEY and CDR2 SVGEGT. CDR3: CASSLRTEIIYGYTF. As DNA, the CDR3 is TGTGCCAGCAGTCTTCGGACGGAGATTATCTATGGCTACACCTTC.

This clonotype was detected ten times or more. The genes are TRBV10-3 and TRBJ2-5; 9 nucleotides agree with TRBD2. V was clipped by 3 bases and J by 3 bases; unmatched bases: 5. This CDR3 is built from 15 residues. Germline V gene sequence: CDR1 ENHRY, CDR2 SYGVKD. CDR3 amino acids: CAISDPGLAEETQYF. For the CDR3, the DNA is TGTGCCATCAGTGACCCGGGACTAGCAGAAGAGACCCAGTACTTC.

This clonotype was counted a few times. V usage is TRBV20-1 and J usage is TRBJ2-2, with 14 bases aligning to TRBD2. Germline CDR1 is DFQATT and CDR2 is SNEGSKA (reference sequence). V trimming: 5 bases; J trimming: 3 bases; junction bases outside the gene matches: 2. The CDR3 contains 15 residues. CDR3 in DNA: TGCAGTGCTGGGACTAGCGGGAGCCACACCGGGGAGCTGTTTTTT. Protein product: CSAGTSGSHTGELFF.

This clonotype was counted many times. The chain is built from TRBV24-1 and TRBJ1-2; tentative D call: TRBD1 (6 bases). V lost 4 bases and J 3 bases, leaving 20 bases between the germline ends. Germline V gene lookup returns CDR1 KGHDR and CDR2 SFDVKD. CDR3 size: 17 residues. The CDR3, as DNA: TGTGCCACCAGTGACCCCAACGACCCTAAGGGGGACTATGGCTACACCTTC. This sequence encodes CATSDPNDPKGDYGYTF.

The chain employs TRBV3-1 and TRBJ2-1; TRBD2 is a possible D gene (5 bases). The CDR3 loop spans 14 amino acids. Germline loops: CDR1 LGHDT, CDR2 YNNKEL (reference sequence). V was trimmed by 4 bases and J by 4 bases, leaving 11 bases between them. This CDR3 reads CASSPRVSYNEQFF. The CDR3 DNA reads TGTGCCAGCAGCCCGCGGGTCTCATACAATGAGCAGTTCTTC.

This clonotype was seen ten or more times. The rearrangement uses TRBV12-3 or TRBV12-4 and TRBJ2-3; TRBD1 aligns across 8 bases. Losses at the gene ends were 4 bases for V and 0 bases for J; bases not matched to a gene: 3. There are 15 residues in the CDR3. The CDR3 bases are TGTGCCAGCAGTTCACAGGGGGAGAGCACAGATACGCAGTATTTT. Encoded protein: CASSSQGESTDTQYF.

This clonotype was observed a few times. The rearrangement joins TRBV29-1 to TRBJ1-1; 9 nucleotides agree with TRBD1. V shed 6 bases and J 5 bases; nucleotides not matched to a gene: 7. This CDR3 contains 13 residues. The germline gives CDR1 SQVTM, CDR2 ANQGSEA. The CDR3 spells CSVSQTGGTEAFF. CDR3 nucleotide sequence: TGCAGCGTCTCCCAGACAGGGGGGACTGAAGCTTTCTTT.

With respect to this clonotype: A much larger clone is a single base away; this may be a read error. This sequence joins TRBV20-1 and TRBJ2-1, with D possibly matching TRBD2 (5 bases). CDR1 is DFQATT, CDR2 SNEGSKA, per germline (reference sequence). CDR3 size: 16 residues. CDR3 DNA: TGCAGTGCTAGAGATCGGAGGACGTCTTTTTACAATGAGCAGTCCTTC. Translation gives CSARDRRTSFYNEQSF.

V is TRBV14 and J is TRBJ2-2; possibly TRBD1 or TRBD2 for D (5 bases each). Trimming shortened V by 1 base and J by 6 bases, and 27 bases separated the two germline ends. The CDR3 sequence is 20 residues long. The V gene's germline CDR1 is SGHDN and CDR2 FVKESK. CDR3 amino acids: CASSQVFIPGRAPFSGELFF. As DNA, the CDR3 is TGTGCCAGCAGCCAAGTTTTCATTCCAGGGAGAGCCCCTTTTTCCGGGGAGCTGTTTTTT.

This clonotype was seen repeatedly, ten times or more. The rearrangement uses TRBV7-9 and TRBJ2-7; TRBD2 aligns across 11 bases. The length of the CDR3 is 18 residues. CDR1 and CDR2 (germline): SEHNR, FQNEAQ (reference sequence). Trimming took 1 base from V and 2 from J; bases not matched to a gene: 10. Here the CDR3 reads CASSLGLAGSSRPYEQYF. CDR3 nucleotides: TGTGCCAGCAGCTTAGGACTAGCGGGATCCTCTCGGCCCTACGAGCAGTACTTC. Looking up the rest from reference TRBV7-9 and TRBJ2-7 gives the full variable domain: DTGVSQNPRHKITKRGQNVTFRCDPISEHNRLYWYRQTLGQGPEFLTYFQNEAQLEKSRLLSDRFSAERPKGSFSTLEIQRTEQGDSAMYLCASSLGLAGSSRPYEQYFGPGTRLTVT.

This clonotype was counted many times. The genes are TRBV28 and TRBJ1-3, with D possibly matching TRBD1 (6 bases). CDR1 and CDR2 from the germline V gene are MDHEN and SYDVKM. The CDR3 extends over 14 amino acids. V lost 6 bases and J 6 bases, leaving 15 bases between the germline ends. The CDR3 loop reads CASRPDRSENTIYF. The CDR3 DNA sequence: TGTGCCAGCAGGCCAGACAGGTCCGAAAACACCATATATTTT.

This clonotype was counted ten times or more. The V call is TRBV6-1, the J call TRBJ2-2, with TRBD2 as a possible D gene (6 bases). This CDR3 comprises 16 residues. V dropped 5 bases and J dropped 3 bases, with 16 bases sitting between them. Germline V gene sequence: CDR1 MNHNS, CDR2 SASEGT. Here the CDR3 reads CASSSSWGDYTGELFF. The CDR3 nucleotides read TGTGCCAGCAGTTCCTCTTGGGGGGATTACACCGGGGAGCTGTTTTTT.